The 24 T cell receptor beta chains presented below share a single source sample, sequenced in a study of OX40 agonist ivuxolimab in advanced cancers. Using immunoSEQ multiplex PCR, the repertoire was profiled, and TCRdb retains in-frame clones only, with some absent. Of roughly 67,000 clones listed, about 88% are singletons. The source material was CD4+ or CD8+ T cells sorted from blood, sampled in a trial of the OX40 agonist ivuxolimab. The receptors stem from an adult with an advanced solid tumor such as melanoma, head and neck, liver or kidney cancer.

This clone occurred once. The V call is TRBV19, the J call TRBJ1-2; possibly TRBD1 for D (6 bases). Trimming cost V 0 bases and J 4 bases, with 6 bases left between them. This CDR3 comprises 13 residues. Per the germline V gene, CDR1 is LNHDA and CDR2 is SQIVND (reference sequence). CDR3 DNA: TGTGCCAGTAGTATAGACAGGGGCTATGGCTACACCTTC. Amino acids: CASSIDRGYGYTF.

This clone was picked up a small number of times. The rearrangement joins TRBV7-2 to TRBJ1-2; the D is unclear. CDR1 is SGHTA and CDR2 is FQGNSA in the germline V gene. Trimming left V 1 base short and J 4 bases short, with 13 bases between. CDR3 size: 15 residues. CDR3 coding DNA: TGTGCCAGCAGCTTAGAAGCGGTGGGCGGCTATGGCTACACCTTC. Translation: CASSLEAVGGYGYTF.

The chain links TRBV5-1 to TRBJ2-1; tentatively, D is TRBD2 (6 bases). Germline V lookup: CDR1 SGHRS, CDR2 YFSETQ. Trimming stripped 4 bases from V and 1 base from J, with 15 bases between. The CDR3 length is 16 residues. The chain's CDR3 is CASSPGGVWSYNEQFF. The CDR3 DNA reads as TGCGCCAGCAGCCCGGGCGGGGTTTGGTCCTACAATGAGCAGTTCTTC.

The rearrangement links TRBV28 to TRBJ2-2, with 9 positions matching TRBD1. V shed 6 bases and J 7 bases; nucleotides not matched to a gene: 3. The CDR3 totals 13 residues. Germline V lookup: CDR1 MDHEN, CDR2 SYDVKM. CDR3 region: CASRQGAVGELFF. The CDR3 nucleotides read TGTGCCAGCAGACAGGGGGCGGTCGGGGAGCTGTTTTTT.

The rearrangement links TRBV9 to TRBJ2-1; no clear D. V shed 1 base and J shed 6 bases, with 11 bases lying between them. The CDR3 extends over 14 amino acids. Germline assignment: CDR1 SGDLS and CDR2 YYNGEE. CDR3 region: CASSVYLLPNEQFF. CDR3 nucleotides: TGTGCCAGCAGCGTATACCTACTCCCCAATGAGCAGTTCTTC.

This clone occurred once. This chain connects TRBV5-1 to TRBJ2-2, with a possible D match to TRBD1 (6 bases). The CDR3 contains 15 residues. V dropped 2 bases and J dropped 4 bases, with 12 bases sitting between them. Germline V gene sequence: CDR1 SGHRS, CDR2 YFSETQ. The chain's CDR3 is CASSLQGWGTGELFF. For the CDR3, the DNA is TGCGCCAGCAGCTTACAGGGATGGGGCACCGGGGAGCTGTTTTTT.

This chain joins TRBV27 and TRBJ2-1; 9 positions agree with TRBD2. Per the germline V gene, CDR1 is MNHEY and CDR2 is SMNVEV (reference sequence). Germline trimming cut 0 bases from V and 6 bases from J; bases unmatched to any gene: 15. The CDR3 consists of 19 residues. The CDR3 reads CASSLSLSQRLAGPNEQFF. In DNA form, the CDR3 reads TGTGCCAGCAGTTTATCGCTATCTCAGCGGCTAGCGGGACCCAATGAGCAGTTCTTC.

This sequence joins TRBV28 and TRBJ1-4; unclear D gene. The V and J ends lost 2 bases and 11 bases respectively, with 9 bases between them. The CDR3 consists of 12 residues. Germline assignment: CDR1 MDHEN and CDR2 SYDVKM. The CDR3 loop is CASSLTDSKLFF. The CDR3 DNA follows: TGTGCCAGCAGTTTAACGGACTCGAAACTGTTTTTT.

This clone was seen a handful of times. V gene TRBV7-2 combines with J gene TRBJ2-5; D possibly corresponds to TRBD1 (6 bases). CDR3 length: 13 amino acids. The germline V and J ends were trimmed by 3 bases and 2 bases, with 7 bases remaining between them. Per the germline V gene, CDR1 is SGHTA and CDR2 is FQGNSA. DNA of the CDR3: TGTGCCAGCAGCTTCGGACAGCAAGAGACCCAGTACTTC. Translation: CASSFGQQETQYF.

In its sample, this clone was seen once. The genes are TRBV5-1 and TRBJ2-1, with D perhaps TRBD2 (5 bases). Germline V gene sequence: CDR1 SGHRS, CDR2 YFSETQ. CDR3 size: 15 residues. The germline V and J ends were trimmed by 0 bases and 3 bases, with 10 bases remaining between them. CDR3 sequence reads: CASSLAVGNYNEQFF. The CDR3 DNA reads TGCGCCAGCAGCTTGGCCGTCGGGAACTACAATGAGCAGTTCTTC.

With respect to this clone: The sample holds other DNA sequences that translate to the same CDR3. The chain has TRBV21-1 and TRBJ2-2; the DNA was not used to check the table's D call, TRBD2. TRBV21-1 is described as a pseudogene. The CDR3 contains 15 residues. The CDR3 here is CASSKRRESTGELFF. For the CDR3, the DNA is TGTGCCAGCAGCAAAAGACGGGAATCCACCGGGGAGCTGTTTTTT.

V is TRBV14 and J is TRBJ1-2; D unclear. The CDR3 is 16 residues long. Per germline, CDR1 SGHDN and CDR2 FVKESK. Trimming removed 3 bases from V and 2 bases from J, with 16 bases in between. The CDR3 here is CASSQERAVANYGYTF. CDR3 coding DNA: TGTGCCAGCAGCCAGGAAAGGGCCGTAGCAAACTATGGCTACACCTTC.

The V call is TRBV7-9, the J call TRBJ2-1; 8 bases align to TRBD2. Germline loops: CDR1 SEHNR, CDR2 FQNEAQ (reference sequence). The CDR3 covers 14 residues. V lost 0 bases, J lost 9 bases, and 4 bases stayed unmatched. The CDR3 sequence is CASSLASGGLEQFF. The CDR3 DNA reads TGTGCCAGCAGCTTAGCCAGCGGGGGTCTTGAGCAGTTCTTC.

This chain joins TRBV12-5 and TRBJ2-7; D might be TRBD2 (5 bases). The germline gives CDR1 LGHNT, CDR2 FRNRAP. The CDR3 is 15 amino acids. Trimming removed 1 base from V and 2 bases from J, with 12 bases in between. CDR3 amino acids: CASGLAPSTTYEQYF. Here the CDR3 DNA reads TGTGCTAGTGGTTTGGCGCCGTCGACTACCTACGAGCAGTACTTC.

The genes are TRBV27 and TRBJ2-1; maybe TRBD1 (10 bases). Germline V gene sequence: CDR1 MNHEY, CDR2 SMNVEV (reference sequence). V was cut by 4 bases and J by 4 bases, with 29 bases left in between. CDR3 size: 20 residues. The CDR3 protein is CASSSATGGGGQGQYNEQFF. Here the CDR3 DNA reads TGTGCCAGCAGTTCCGCCACTGGCGGGGGGGGACAGGGGCAGTACAATGAGCAGTTCTTC.

This chain links TRBV5-6 with TRBJ2-3, with D unresolved. With 4 bases removed from V and 4 bases from J, the gap between germline ends came to 13 bases. The CDR3 extends over 14 amino acids. The germline gives CDR1 SGHDT, CDR2 YYEEEE. CDR3 residues: CASSRTEGSDTQYF. The CDR3 coding sequence is TGTGCCAGCAGCCGGACCGAAGGGTCAGATACGCAGTATTTT.

This clone was observed a single time. The chain uses TRBV6-6 and TRBJ2-7; either TRBD1 or TRBD2 may supply D (5 bases each). Trimming cost V 5 bases and J 3 bases, with 11 bases left between them. From germline, CDR1 is MNHNY and CDR2 SVGAGI (reference sequence). CDR3 length: 13 residues. CDR3 sequence (DNA): TGTGCCAGCAGTCCGGGACGGTTCTACGAGCAGTACTTC. This codes for CASSPGRFYEQYF.

This clone was counted between two and nine times. The chain uses TRBV11-3 and TRBJ1-2; D unresolved. Germline V gene sequence: CDR1 SGHNT, CDR2 YENEEA. Deletions cut 4 bases from V and 4 bases from J, with 16 bases between. There are 15 residues in the CDR3. The CDR3 DNA reads as TGTGCCAGCAGCTCCAACACCCCAGCGGGCTATGGCTACACCTTC. Protein sequence: CASSSNTPAGYGYTF.

The rearrangement links TRBV18 to TRBJ2-2; TRBD2 matches 9 bases. The germline gives CDR1 KGHSH, CDR2 LQKENI. The CDR3 runs 16 residues. J gave up 1 base and V 4 bases, and 4 bases lay outside the gene matches. The CDR3: CASSLATSGNTGELFF. The DNA of the CDR3 is TGTGCCAGCTCACTAGCGACTAGCGGGAACACCGGGGAGCTGTTTTTT.

The chain couples TRBV5-4 to TRBJ1-2; D is perhaps TRBD1 (6 bases). Germline values: CDR1 SGHNT, CDR2 YYREEE (reference sequence). Between the trimmed V and J ends, which lost 5 bases and 0 bases, there was a span of 11 bases. This CDR3 is 14 amino acids long. The CDR3 sequence: CASRGSGANYGYTF. CDR3 nucleotides: TGTGCCAGCAGGGGTTCAGGGGCTAACTATGGCTACACCTTC.

This clone occurred a few times. The J gene is TRBJ2-3, the V gene TRBV7-2; TRBD2 aligns across 12 bases. Germline CDR1 SGHTA, CDR2 FQGNSA. The CDR3 covers 16 residues. V dropped 6 bases and J dropped 4; count of bases not matched to a gene: 8. CDR3 sequence reads: CASSPLAGGFADTQYF. The CDR3 DNA is TGTGCCAGCAGTCCCCTAGCGGGAGGGTTCGCAGATACGCAGTATTTT.

The rearrangement uses TRBV28 and TRBJ1-5, with D unresolved. The V and J ends lost 2 bases and 4 bases respectively, with 12 bases between them. The V gene's germline CDR1 is MDHEN and CDR2 SYDVKM. This CDR3 has 15 amino acids. The chain's CDR3 is CASSLRGGGNQPQHF. DNA of the CDR3: TGTGCCAGCAGTTTACGGGGTGGAGGGAATCAGCCCCAGCATTTT.

The V call is TRBV5-1, the J call TRBJ2-7; tentative D call: TRBD1 (5 bases). V lost 0 bases and J 2 bases, leaving 6 bases between the germline ends. CDR1 is SGHRS, CDR2 YFSETQ, per germline. The CDR3 has 13 amino acids. The CDR3 loop is CASSLEGTYEQYF. CDR3 DNA: TGCGCCAGCAGCTTGGAGGGGACCTACGAGCAGTACTTC.

This clone was recorded a few times. The chain recombines TRBV4-1 with TRBJ1-1, with TRBD1 matching 7 bases. Germline V gene sequence: CDR1 MGHRA, CDR2 YSYEKL. The CDR3 length is 14 residues. J gave up 3 bases and V 2 bases, and 3 bases lay outside the gene matches. CDR3 in DNA: TGCGCCAGCAGCCAATTAGGGGGCCACACTGAAGCTTTCTTT. Its translation is CASSQLGGHTEAFF.